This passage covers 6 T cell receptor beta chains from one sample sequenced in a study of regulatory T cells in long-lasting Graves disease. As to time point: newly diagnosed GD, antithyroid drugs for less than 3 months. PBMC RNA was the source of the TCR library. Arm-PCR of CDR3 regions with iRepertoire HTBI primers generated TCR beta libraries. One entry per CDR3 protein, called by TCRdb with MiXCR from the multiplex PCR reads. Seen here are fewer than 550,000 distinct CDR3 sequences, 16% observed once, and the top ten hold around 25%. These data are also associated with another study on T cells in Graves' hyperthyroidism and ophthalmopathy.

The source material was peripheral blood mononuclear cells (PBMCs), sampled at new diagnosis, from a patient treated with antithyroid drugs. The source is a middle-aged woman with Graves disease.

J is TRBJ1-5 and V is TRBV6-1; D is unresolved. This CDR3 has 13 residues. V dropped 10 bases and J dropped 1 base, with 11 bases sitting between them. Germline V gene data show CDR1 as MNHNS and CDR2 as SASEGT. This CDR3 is CATAAVSNQPQHF. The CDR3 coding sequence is TGTGCCACCGCTGCTGTGAGCAATCAGCCCCAGCATTTT.

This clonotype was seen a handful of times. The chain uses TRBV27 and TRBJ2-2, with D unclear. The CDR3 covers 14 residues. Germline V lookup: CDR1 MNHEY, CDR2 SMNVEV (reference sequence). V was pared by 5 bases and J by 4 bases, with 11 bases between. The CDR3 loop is CASSPYRSTGELFF. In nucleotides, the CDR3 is TGTGCCAGCAGTCCCTACCGATCCACCGGGGAGCTGTTTTTT.

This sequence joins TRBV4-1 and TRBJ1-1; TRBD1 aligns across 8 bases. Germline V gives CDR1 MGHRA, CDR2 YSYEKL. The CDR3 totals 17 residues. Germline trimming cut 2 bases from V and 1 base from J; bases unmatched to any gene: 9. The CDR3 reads CASSQLYRGMGNTEAFF. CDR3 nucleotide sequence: TGCGCCAGCAGCCAATTATACAGGGGGATGGGGAACACTGAAGCTTTCTTT.

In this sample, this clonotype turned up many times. The CDR3 region has the DNA TGTGCCAGCAGTGAAACAGGGCTCTATGGCTACACCTTC. It specifies CASSETGLYGYTF. The gene calls are TRBV12-3 or TRBV12-4 and TRBJ1-2; TRBD1 might be the D (6 bases). The CDR3 runs to 13 residues. V lost 5 bases and J lost 4, with 11 bases in between.

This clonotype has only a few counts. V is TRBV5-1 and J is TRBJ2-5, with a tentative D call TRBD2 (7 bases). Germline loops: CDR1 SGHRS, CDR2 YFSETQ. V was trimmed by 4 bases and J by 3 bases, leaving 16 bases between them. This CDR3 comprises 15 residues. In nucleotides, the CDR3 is TGCGCCAGCAGCCCGTGGGGGGGCCAGGAAGAGACCCAGTACTTC. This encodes CASSPWGGQEETQYF.

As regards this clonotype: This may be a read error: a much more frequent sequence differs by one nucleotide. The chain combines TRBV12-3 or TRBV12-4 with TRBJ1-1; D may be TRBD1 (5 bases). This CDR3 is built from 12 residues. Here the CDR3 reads CASGTHQVEALF. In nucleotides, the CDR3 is TGTGCCAGCGGGACTCATCAAGTTGAAGCTTTGTTT.